The 25 T cell receptor beta chains presented below share a single source sample, sequenced in a study of blood T cell repertoires in COVID-19. Assay used: immunoSEQ multiplex PCR; TCRdb lists only in-frame clones, some missing. The sample has 150,000 or so clones, roughly 84% seen once. Sequencing input: peripheral blood. The receptors shown here come from a man in his late teens or twenties with active or convalescent COVID-19.

This clone was seen only a few times. The J gene is TRBJ2-2, the V gene TRBV6-5; tentative D call: TRBD1 (6 bases). The CDR3 loop spans 14 amino acids. Germline values: CDR1 MNHEY, CDR2 SVGAGI. V lost 8 bases, J lost 3 bases, and 13 bases lay in between. For the CDR3, the DNA is TGTGCCAGCGGGATGGGGGCGGACACCGGGGAGCTGTTTTTT. Encoded protein: CASGMGADTGELFF.

The V call is TRBV18, the J call TRBJ1-4; no definite D call. The CDR3 consists of 14 residues. Germline V gene sequence: CDR1 KGHSH, CDR2 LQKENI. Between the trimmed V and J ends, which lost 4 bases and 0 bases, there was a span of 6 bases. In DNA form, the CDR3 reads TGTGCCAGCTCACGCGTTGCAACTAATGAAAAACTGTTTTTT. It translates to CASSRVATNEKLFF.

This clone was detected only once. The DNA of the CDR3 is TGTGCCAGTAGCAACAGGGGGGGGGTACCGACAGATACGCAGTATTTT. It is translated as CASSNRGGVPTDTQYF. J is TRBJ2-3 and V is TRBV19; weak D call: TRBD1 (8 bases). CDR1 is LNHDA, CDR2 SQIVND, per germline (reference sequence). CDR3 length: 16 amino acids. V was cut by 6 bases and J by 3 bases, with 19 bases left in between. Full variable domain (remainder filled in from reference TRBV19 and TRBJ2-3): DGGITQSPKYLFRKEGQNVTLSCEQNLNHDAMYWYRQDPGQGLRLIYYSQIVNDFQKGDIAEGYSVSREKKESFPLTVTSAQKNPTAFYLCASSNRGGVPTDTQYFGPGTRLTVL.

This chain uses TRBV7-2 with TRBJ2-1; TRBD2 matches at 9 bases. CDR3 length: 16 amino acids. CDR1 SGHTA and CDR2 FQGNSA come from the germline V gene. V shed 7 bases, J shed 9 bases, and the junction held 16 bases outside the gene matches. The CDR3: CASKKRGGRALVEQFF. Written as DNA, the CDR3 is TGTGCCAGCAAAAAAAGGGGCGGGAGGGCTCTTGTTGAGCAGTTCTTC.

The V gene is TRBV5-6, the J gene TRBJ2-7; the match to TRBD2 covers 12 bases. Germline-derived CDR1 and CDR2 are SGHDT and YYEEEE. The CDR3 totals 16 residues. V lost 4 bases to trimming and J lost 6 bases; unmatched junction nucleotides: 11. The CDR3 coding sequence is TGTGCCAGCAGCCCATGGACTAGCGGGGTTCCATCCGAGCAGTACTTC. This encodes CASSPWTSGVPSEQYF.

J is TRBJ2-2 and V is TRBV19; 9 bases agree with TRBD2. J lost 7 bases, V lost 3 bases, and 3 bases had no gene match. The CDR3 runs to 14 residues. Germline CDR1 LNHDA, CDR2 SQIVND (reference sequence). DNA for the CDR3: TGTGCCAGTAGTATTGGCGGGGGGGTCGGGGAGCTGTTTTTT. This encodes CASSIGGGVGELFF.

CDR3 sequence reads: CASSQVTGTYEQYF. The DNA for the CDR3 is TGTGCCAGCAGCCAAGTAACGGGTACCTACGAGCAGTACTTC. V usage is TRBV14 and J usage is TRBJ2-7; D uncertain. Trimming pared 1 base from V and 2 bases from J, leaving 9 bases between. This CDR3 has 14 amino acids. Germline values: CDR1 SGHDN, CDR2 FVKESK.

The rearrangement links TRBV5-6 to TRBJ1-4, with no clear D. The CDR3 is 15 residues long. Deletions cut 0 bases from V and 8 bases from J, with 14 bases between. From germline, CDR1 is SGHDT and CDR2 YYEEEE. CDR3 protein: CASSLGREPGEKLFF. As DNA, the CDR3 is TGTGCCAGCAGCTTGGGTCGGGAACCGGGGGAAAAACTGTTTTTT.

The rearrangement links TRBV19 to TRBJ2-1; D gene unclear. Trimming removed 0 bases at V and 13 bases at J, with 19 bases between. Germline V gives CDR1 LNHDA, CDR2 SQIVND (reference sequence). The CDR3 extends over 15 amino acids. The CDR3 DNA is TGTGCCAGTAGTATAGATTTTGGGCAGGCGCCTATACAGTTCTTC. This codes for CASSIDFGQAPIQFF.

This clone has only one observation. The chain joins TRBV7-9 to TRBJ1-2, with D perhaps TRBD1 (6 bases). The CDR3 covers 15 residues. CDR1 and CDR2 (germline): SEHNR, FQNEAQ (reference sequence). V was shortened by 5 bases and J by 2 bases, with 15 bases between the two germline ends. CDR3 protein: CASSLGSQGNYGYTF. The CDR3 DNA reads as TGTGCCAGCAGCCTAGGATCACAGGGAAACTATGGCTACACCTTC.

This chain connects TRBV29-1 to TRBJ2-1; 8 nucleotides match TRBD2. This CDR3 has 12 residues. Germline CDR1 and CDR2: SQVTM and ANQGSEA. Trimming took 4 bases from V and 8 from J; bases not matched to a gene: 4. The CDR3 here is CSVVREGDEQFF. The CDR3 DNA reads TGCAGCGTTGTACGGGAGGGCGATGAGCAGTTCTTC.

V and J are TRBV7-2 and TRBJ1-1; 10 bases fit TRBD1. The CDR3 runs to 16 residues. Germline CDR1 is SGHTA and CDR2 is FQGNSA. Germline trimming cut 6 bases from V and 0 bases from J; bases unmatched to any gene: 7. The DNA of the CDR3 is TGTGCCAGCAGGAGACAGGGGGCAGATATGAACACTGAAGCTTTCTTT. Amino acids: CASRRQGADMNTEAFF.

This clone is a singleton in its sample. CDR3 nucleotide sequence: TGTGCCAGCAGCAGAAGCGGGAGCTCCTACAATGAGCAGTTCTTC. It specifies CASSRSGSSYNEQFF. The rearrangement joins TRBV7-6 to TRBJ2-1; TRBD2 matches at 8 bases. This CDR3 comprises 15 residues. Looked up from germline, CDR1 is SGHVS and CDR2 is FNYEAQ. Trimming cost V 5 bases and J 0 bases; bases outside gene matches: 3.

The chain links TRBV10-2 to TRBJ2-3; TRBD1 matches at 8 bases. CDR1 and CDR2 (germline): WSHSY, SAAADI. The CDR3 contains 15 residues. V gave up 6 bases and J gave up 8 bases; unmatched junction bases: 13. DNA of the CDR3: TGCGCCAGCAGGGACAGGGCGGCCACATTTAGTACGCAGTATTTT. Its protein product is CASRDRAATFSTQYF.

The V call is TRBV18, the J call TRBJ1-5; 7 bases line up with TRBD1. This CDR3 is built from 17 residues. Per germline, CDR1 KGHSH and CDR2 LQKENI. Trimming took 3 bases from V and 4 from J; bases not matched to a gene: 12. CDR3 sequence: CASSPTRTGPGNQPQHF. The CDR3 DNA follows: TGTGCCAGCTCACCCACTCGGACAGGCCCAGGTAATCAGCCCCAGCATTTT.

This clone is a singleton in its sample. V and J are TRBV14 and TRBJ2-5, with 10 bases that match TRBD2. With V trimmed by 7 bases and J by 4 bases, 6 bases remained unmatched. The germline CDR1 and CDR2 sequences are SGHDN and FVKESK. The CDR3 is 14 residues long. The CDR3 loop is CASNLAGGLETQYF. The CDR3 region has the DNA TGTGCCAGCAACTTAGCGGGGGGCTTAGAGACCCAGTACTTC.

This chain links TRBV13 with TRBJ1-2; 7 bases agree with TRBD1. In germline, CDR1 is PRHDT, CDR2 FYEKMQ (reference sequence). The CDR3 loop spans 15 amino acids. With V trimmed by 5 bases and J by 5 bases, 11 bases remained unmatched. CDR3 DNA: TGTGCCAGCAGCGCGCCCTGGACAGGATCGTATGGCTACACCTTC. As protein: CASSAPWTGSYGYTF.

The chain carries TRBV5-4 and TRBJ2-1, with 7 bases matching TRBD1. J lost 2 bases, V lost 3 bases, and 5 bases had no gene match. Germline CDR1 is SGHNT and CDR2 is YYREEE (reference sequence). The CDR3 has 15 amino acids. DNA of the CDR3: TGTGCCAGCAGCTATGAGGGGGCACCCTACAATGAGCAGTTCTTC. Protein product: CASSYEGAPYNEQFF.

The chain is built from TRBV5-1 and TRBJ1-2; 10 bases agree with TRBD1. Germline-derived CDR1 and CDR2 are SGHRS and YFSETQ. CDR3 length equals 14 residues. V shed 0 bases, J shed 8 bases, and the junction held 4 bases outside the gene matches. The chain's CDR3 is CASSLGQGADGYTF. The CDR3 DNA reads TGCGCCAGCAGCTTGGGACAGGGGGCAGACGGCTACACCTTC.

This sequence joins TRBV2 and TRBJ1-4; D is uncertain. This CDR3 comprises 13 residues. V was pared by 3 bases and J by 6 bases, with 8 bases between. In germline, CDR1 is SNHLY, CDR2 FYNNEI. The CDR3 DNA is TGTGCCAGCAGTGAGCACAGCTATGAAAAACTGTTTTTT. It specifies CASSEHSYEKLFF.

This clone has just one count. This sequence joins TRBV30 and TRBJ2-7; perhaps TRBD2 as D (7 bases). Trimming removed 0 bases at V and 6 bases at J, with 9 bases between. CDR1 is GTSNPN, CDR2 SVGIG, per germline (reference sequence). The CDR3 spans 12 residues. The CDR3 nucleotides are TGTGCCTGGAGTGTAGGGGGGGGCGAGCAGTACTTC. This translates into CAWSVGGGEQYF.

The rearrangement uses TRBV5-6 and TRBJ1-1, with 11 bases lining up with TRBD1. This CDR3 has 14 amino acids. V dropped 2 bases and J dropped 5; count of bases not matched to a gene: 2. In germline, CDR1 is SGHDT, CDR2 YYEEEE. As DNA, the CDR3 is TGTGCCAGCAGCTTCCGGGACAGGGGGACTGAAGCTTTCTTT. Protein product: CASSFRDRGTEAFF.

The V call is TRBV7-9, the J call TRBJ1-5; possibly TRBD1 for D (5 bases). CDR1 and CDR2 from the germline V gene are SEHNR and FQNEAQ (reference sequence). Trimming pared 1 base from V and 5 bases from J, leaving 18 bases between. This CDR3 is built from 17 residues. CDR3 region: CASSLVLGRAGDQPQHF. CDR3 nucleotides: TGTGCCAGCAGCTTAGTTCTTGGCAGGGCGGGGGATCAGCCCCAGCATTTT.

The chain joins TRBV7-6 to TRBJ1-6; 7 bases map to TRBD1. The CDR3 runs 14 residues. V lost 5 bases to trimming and J lost 9 bases; unmatched junction nucleotides: 7. The germline gives CDR1 SGHVS, CDR2 FNYEAQ. The CDR3 here is CASSLTTGVSPLHF. For the CDR3, the DNA is TGTGCCAGCAGCCTTACAACAGGGGTTTCACCCCTCCACTTT.

The V call is TRBV28, the J call TRBJ2-7; 7 bases agree with TRBD2. Germline V CDR1 and CDR2: MDHEN, SYDVKM. V dropped 3 bases and J dropped 4; count of bases not matched to a gene: 6. CDR3 length: 14 amino acids. CDR3 in amino acids: CASSFSGGGYEQYF. The CDR3, as DNA: TGTGCCAGCAGTTTCTCTGGGGGGGGGTACGAGCAGTACTTC.